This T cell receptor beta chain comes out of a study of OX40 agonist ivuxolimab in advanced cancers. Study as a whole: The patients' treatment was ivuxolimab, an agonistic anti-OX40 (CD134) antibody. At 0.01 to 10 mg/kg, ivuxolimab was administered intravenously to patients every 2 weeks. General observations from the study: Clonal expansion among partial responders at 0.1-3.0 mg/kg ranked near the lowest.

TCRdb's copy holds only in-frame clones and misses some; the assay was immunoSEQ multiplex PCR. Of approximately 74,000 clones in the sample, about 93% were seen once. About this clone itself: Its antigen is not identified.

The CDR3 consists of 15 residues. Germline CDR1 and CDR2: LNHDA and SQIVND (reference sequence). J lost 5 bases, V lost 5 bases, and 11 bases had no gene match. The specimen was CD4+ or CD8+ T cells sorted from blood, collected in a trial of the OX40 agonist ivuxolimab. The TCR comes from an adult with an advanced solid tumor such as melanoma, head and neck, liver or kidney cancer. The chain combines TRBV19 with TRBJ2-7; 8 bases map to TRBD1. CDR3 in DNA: TGTGCCAGTAGTTGGGATACAGGGGGTTTAAACGAGCAGTACTTC. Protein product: CASSWDTGGLNEQYF.